This TCR beta chain was recorded in a study of synovial regulatory T cells in juvenile arthritis. Findings and limits, study-wide: Compared with other blood Treg cells, inflammation-associated Treg cells had reduced TCR diversity. iaTreg cells shared more CDR3 sequences with synovial Tregs than other blood Tregs did.

Assay used: immunoSEQ multiplex PCR; TCRdb lists only in-frame clones, some missing. Its table lists 9,000 to 10,000 clones. A note on this clone: Its matching antigen is unknown.

The CDR3 extends over 12 amino acids. No DNA was logged. Germline CDR1 and CDR2: SGHRS and YFSETQ. The 11 donors had active juvenile idiopathic arthritis, with 3 polyarticular and 8 oligoarticular cases. The rearrangement joins TRBV5-1 to TRBJ1-2. The clonotype comes from a donor younger than 30 with juvenile idiopathic arthritis. Source material: Treg cells from blood. The subset is: remaining (HLA-DR-negative) circulating blood Treg cells. The CDR3: CASSLEGYGYTF.